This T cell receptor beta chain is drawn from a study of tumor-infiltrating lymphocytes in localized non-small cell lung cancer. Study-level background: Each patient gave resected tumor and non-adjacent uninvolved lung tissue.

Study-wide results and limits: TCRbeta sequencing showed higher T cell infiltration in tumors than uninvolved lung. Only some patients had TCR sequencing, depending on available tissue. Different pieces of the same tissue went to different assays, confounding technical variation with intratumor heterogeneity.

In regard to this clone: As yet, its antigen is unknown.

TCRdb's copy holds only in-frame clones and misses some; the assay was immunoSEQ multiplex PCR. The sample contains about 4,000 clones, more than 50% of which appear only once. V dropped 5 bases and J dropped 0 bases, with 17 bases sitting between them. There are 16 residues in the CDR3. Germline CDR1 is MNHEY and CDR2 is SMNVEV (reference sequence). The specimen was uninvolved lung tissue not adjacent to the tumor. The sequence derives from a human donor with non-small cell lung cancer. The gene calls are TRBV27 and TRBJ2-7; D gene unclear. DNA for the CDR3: TGTGCCAGCAGTAGCCAGACAAGGCCTAGCTCCTACGAGCAGTACTTC. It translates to CASSSQTRPSSYEQYF.